The clone carrying this T cell receptor beta chain was observed once. Antigen: not known. This record belongs to a study of CD8 T cells in ankylosing spondylitis. Study-wide results and caveats: Disease-linked clones were reportedly significantly enriched in matched ankylosing spondylitis synovial fluid. There was a TCR beta motif, made of fewer than 10 highly homologous variants, that appeared characteristic of ankylosing spondylitis blood.

Quantitative 5'-RACE with molecular barcodes was used to make the TCR beta libraries. From the 5' RACE reads, TCRdb called clonotypes with MiXCR, one entry per CDR3 protein. The sample carries 200,000 to 250,000 distinct CDR3 sequences, 15% to 20% recorded once. With V trimmed by 6 bases and J by 2 bases, 5 bases remained unmatched. The CDR3 spans 14 residues. What was sequenced was blood, either unsorted or a sorted T cell fraction (not recorded which). The clonotype originates from a male donor with ankylosing spondylitis. J is TRBJ2-3 and V is TRBV12-3 or TRBV12-4; 7 bases line up with TRBD1. CDR3 amino acids: CASSQTGPTDTQYF. In DNA form, the CDR3 reads TGTGCCAGCAGCCAGACAGGGCCCACAGATACGCAGTATTTT.